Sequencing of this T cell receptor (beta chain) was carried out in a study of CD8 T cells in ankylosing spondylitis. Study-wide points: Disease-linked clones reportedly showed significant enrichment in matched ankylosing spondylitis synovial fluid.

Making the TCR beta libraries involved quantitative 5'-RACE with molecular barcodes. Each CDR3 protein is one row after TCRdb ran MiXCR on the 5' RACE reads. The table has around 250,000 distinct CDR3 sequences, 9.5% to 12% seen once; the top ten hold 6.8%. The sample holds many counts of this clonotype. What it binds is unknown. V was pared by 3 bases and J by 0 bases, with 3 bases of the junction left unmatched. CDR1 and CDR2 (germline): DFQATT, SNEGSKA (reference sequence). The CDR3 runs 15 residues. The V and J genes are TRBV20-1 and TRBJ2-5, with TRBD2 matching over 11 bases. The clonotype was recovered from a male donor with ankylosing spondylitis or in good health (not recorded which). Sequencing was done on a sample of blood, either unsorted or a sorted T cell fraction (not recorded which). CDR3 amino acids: CSARGLAENQETQYF. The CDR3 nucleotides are TGCAGTGCTAGGGGACTAGCGGAGAACCAAGAGACCCAGTACTTC.